The 32 T cell receptor beta chains listed next were all sequenced from one sample in a study of T cells in Graves' hyperthyroidism and ophthalmopathy. Amplification of TCR beta CDR3 regions was performed using RNA transcripts as template. First-round RT-PCR of the TCR CDR3 relied on the HTBI primer set. Each CDR3 protein is one row after TCRdb ran MiXCR on the multiplex PCR reads. Seen here are about 270,000 distinct CDR3 sequences, approximately 16% observed once, and the top ten hold 30% to 35%. Sequencing input: blood. Receptors were obtained from a woman aged 50 to 65 with Graves' hyperthyroidism that later progressed to Graves' ophthalmopathy.

This clonotype was counted many times. V is TRBV19 and J is TRBJ1-1; D ambiguous. The ends were cut back, 3 bases at V and 1 base at J, with 6 bases in the middle. Germline-derived CDR1 and CDR2 are LNHDA and SQIVND (reference sequence). CDR3 length: 13 amino acids. CDR3 loop: CASSILGNTEAFF. The CDR3 DNA reads as TGTGCCAGTAGTATTCTAGGGAACACTGAAGCTTTCTTT.

The rearrangement uses TRBV28 and TRBJ2-1; 14 bases agree with TRBD2. Germline V gives CDR1 MDHEN, CDR2 SYDVKM. The CDR3 has 16 amino acids. With V trimmed by 6 bases and J by 10 bases, 11 bases remained unmatched. In DNA, the CDR3 is TGTGCCAGCAGCCCCCGGGGACTAGCGGGAGTCGGGGAGCAGTTCTTC. Its protein is CASSPRGLAGVGEQFF.

Ten or more counts support this clonotype. The chain employs TRBV6-1 and TRBJ2-7; 7 nucleotides agree with TRBD1. CDR1 is MNHNS and CDR2 is SASEGT in the germline V gene. There are 14 residues in the CDR3. With 6 bases clipped from V and 2 bases from J, the junction kept 7 bases outside the gene matches. The CDR3 here is CASSLQGTAYEQYF. In nucleotides, the CDR3 is TGTGCCAGCAGCCTACAGGGGACGGCCTACGAGCAGTACTTC.

This clonotype was seen a handful of times. A much larger clone lies a single base off, so this may be a read error. V and J are TRBV27 and TRBJ1-5; D possibly corresponds to TRBD1 (6 bases). Germline V gene sequence: CDR1 MNHEY, CDR2 SMNVEV (reference sequence). The CDR3 is made up of 16 amino acids. Trimming removed 10 bases at V and 6 bases at J, with 25 bases between. The CDR3 DNA reads TGTGCCACCCGGGACACAGAAAATAAGCCTGGTCAGCCCCAGCATTTT. Its protein is CATRDTENKPGQPQHF.

The chain carries TRBV7-8 and TRBJ2-6; D is unclear. V lost 2 bases and J 4 bases, leaving 12 bases between the germline ends. CDR3 length equals 16 residues. Per germline, CDR1 SGHVS and CDR2 FQNEAQ. The CDR3 reads CASSLNSLWGANVLTF. The CDR3 DNA follows: TGTGCCAGCAGCTTAAATTCTTTGTGGGGGGCCAACGTCCTGACTTTC. The complete variable domain, with remaining parts taken from reference TRBV7-8 and TRBJ2-6, reads GAGVSQSPRYKVAKRGQDVALRCDPISGHVSLFWYQQALGQGPEFLTYFQNEAQLDKSGLPSDRFFAERPEGSVSTLKIQRTQQEDSAVYLCASSLNSLWGANVLTFGAGSRLTVL.

Of note for this clonotype: A much bigger clone sits one base away, suggesting this may be a read error. CDR3 nucleotides: TGTGCCGGCAGTTACTCGAACCTAGGGGAGCAGTACTTC. Protein: CAGSYSNLGEQYF. The chain has TRBV6-2 or TRBV6-3 and TRBJ2-7; no definite D call. The CDR3 consists of 13 residues. CDR1 is MNHEY, CDR2 SVGEGT, per germline.

This clonotype was seen ten or more times. This chain connects TRBV29-1 to TRBJ2-1; the D gene is possibly TRBD2 (5 bases). The ends were cut back, 4 bases at V and 0 bases at J, with 7 bases in the middle. The CDR3 totals 13 residues. Germline V gene sequence: CDR1 SQVTM, CDR2 ANQGSEA. The CDR3 is CSVVGSSYNEQFF. The DNA for the CDR3 is TGCAGCGTTGTTGGGAGCTCCTACAATGAGCAGTTCTTC.

This clonotype was detected ten times or more. The chain is built from TRBV9 and TRBJ2-1, with 9 bases matching TRBD2. V was clipped by 2 bases and J by 5 bases; unmatched bases: 5. Germline loops: CDR1 SGDLS, CDR2 YYNGEE. The CDR3 has 15 amino acids. The CDR3 protein is CASSVEASGDNEQFF. CDR3 bases: TGTGCCAGCAGCGTGGAGGCTAGCGGGGACAATGAGCAGTTCTTC.

Ten or more counts support this clonotype. V usage is TRBV7-6 and J usage is TRBJ1-4; D may be TRBD1 (5 bases). This CDR3 has 15 amino acids. Per germline, CDR1 SGHVS and CDR2 FNYEAQ. V was cut by 5 bases and J by 0 bases, with 10 bases left in between. For the CDR3, the DNA is TGTGCCAGCAGCCGGGGCTCTGCAACTAATGAAAAACTGTTTTTT. This gives the protein CASSRGSATNEKLFF.

This clonotype has at least ten counts. The chain links TRBV6-1 to TRBJ2-2, with 11 bases matching TRBD2. V shed 7 bases, J shed 4 bases, and the junction held 14 bases outside the gene matches. CDR1 is MNHNS and CDR2 is SASEGT in the germline V gene. The CDR3 has 18 amino acids. The CDR3 DNA follows: TGTGCCAGCACCCTAGCGGGAGGCCCCGGGGTGTTCACCGGGGAGCTGTTTTTT. The encoded protein is CASTLAGGPGVFTGELFF.

There are many counts of this clonotype. This chain links TRBV28 with TRBJ1-4; D uncertain. V shed 5 bases and J shed 5 bases, with 12 bases lying between them. This CDR3 has 14 amino acids. Germline V gene sequence: CDR1 MDHEN, CDR2 SYDVKM. The CDR3, as DNA: TGTGCCAGCAGTCGGACGGGGAAAAATGAAAAACTGTTTTTT. Its protein is CASSRTGKNEKLFF.

This clonotype was recorded at least ten times. The J gene is TRBJ2-3, the V gene TRBV28, with D tentatively TRBD1 (7 bases). Germline V gives CDR1 MDHEN, CDR2 SYDVKM. Trimming pared 5 bases from V and 8 bases from J, leaving 11 bases between. This CDR3 comprises 12 residues. The CDR3 DNA reads as TGTGCCAGCAGTCGGCAGGGGGGTACGCAGTATTTT. It codes for CASSRQGGTQYF.

In its sample, this clonotype was seen many times. The chain is built from TRBV24-1 and TRBJ2-3, with D unclear. This CDR3 region has 13 residues. CDR1 and CDR2 from the germline V gene are KGHDR and SFDVKD. Trimming left V 6 bases short and J 2 bases short, with 8 bases between. The CDR3 protein is CATSSRTTDTQYF. The DNA of the CDR3 is TGTGCCACCAGTTCTCGAACCACAGATACGCAGTATTTT.

This chain links TRBV20-1 with TRBJ1-1; D is ambiguous. The CDR3 runs to 13 residues. Germline assignment: CDR1 DFQATT and CDR2 SNEGSKA (reference sequence). Trimming shortened V by 6 bases and J by 4 bases, and 15 bases separated the two germline ends. The CDR3 DNA sequence: TGCAGTGCACCATGGACGGGAAGCACTGAAGCTTTCTTT. Its protein product is CSAPWTGSTEAFF.

Many counts were recorded for this clonotype. The genes are TRBV28 and TRBJ2-7, with 7 bases that match TRBD1. The CDR3 is 15 amino acids. V dropped 5 bases and J dropped 5; count of bases not matched to a gene: 12. The V gene's germline CDR1 is MDHEN and CDR2 SYDVKM. Written as DNA, the CDR3 is TGTGCCAGCAGTCCATCACAGGGGAGTTGGGACGAGCAGTACTTC. As protein: CASSPSQGSWDEQYF.

Only a few counts were recorded for this clonotype. V and J are TRBV5-1 and TRBJ2-2; D may be TRBD2 (6 bases). V was shortened by 7 bases and J by 2 bases, with 15 bases between the two germline ends. CDR1 SGHRS and CDR2 YFSETQ come from the germline V gene. This CDR3 is built from 15 residues. The CDR3 protein is CASGLGLINTGELFF. The CDR3 nucleotides are TGCGCCAGCGGCCTAGGACTAATAAACACCGGGGAGCTGTTTTTT.

This clonotype was seen many times. This chain joins TRBV20-1 and TRBJ2-7; 8 bases align to TRBD2. Germline lookup yields CDR1 DFQATT and CDR2 SNEGSKA (reference sequence). Trimming at V came to 6 bases and at J to 0 bases, leaving 7 bases not matched to a gene. The CDR3 length is 14 residues. The CDR3 DNA reads TGCAGTGCCCCCCGGCTAGCGGGCTCCTACGAGCAGTACTTC. It specifies CSAPRLAGSYEQYF.

The table lists this clonotype with many counts. The chain has TRBV20-1 and TRBJ1-2; the match to TRBD1 covers 8 bases. The V segment lost 6 bases and the J segment 4 bases; nucleotides outside the gene matches: 13. Germline V gene lookup returns CDR1 DFQATT and CDR2 SNEGSKA (reference sequence). The CDR3 is 15 residues long. Written as DNA, the CDR3 is TGCAGTGCAGGAACGACAGGGGTGGGAGGCTATGGCTACACCTTC. It specifies CSAGTTGVGGYGYTF.

The sample holds many counts of this clonotype. CDR3 DNA sequence: TGTGCCAGCAGCTTAGTGAGGAGAAGAGAGACCCAGTACTTC. This translates into CASSLVRRRETQYF. The chain uses TRBV7-9 and TRBJ2-5; D uncertain. From germline, CDR1 is SEHNR and CDR2 FQNEAQ (reference sequence). Trimming took 1 base from V and 4 from J, leaving 10 bases between them. The CDR3 contains 14 residues.

In its sample, this clonotype was seen many times. The gene calls are TRBV20-1 and TRBJ1-2; TRBD1 aligns across 8 bases. Trimming at V came to 0 bases and at J to 4 bases, leaving 10 bases not matched to a gene. The CDR3 spans 16 residues. Germline V gives CDR1 DFQATT, CDR2 SNEGSKA (reference sequence). This CDR3 reads CSARDYDRGEFYGYTF. As DNA, the CDR3 is TGCAGTGCTAGAGACTACGACAGGGGCGAATTCTATGGCTACACCTTC.

This clonotype was counted many times. This sequence joins TRBV2 and TRBJ2-3; D ambiguous. This CDR3 spans 12 amino acids. V gave up 4 bases and J gave up 6 bases, with 8 bases separating them. Germline V gene sequence: CDR1 SNHLY, CDR2 FYNNEI. The CDR3 DNA sequence: TGTGCCAGCAGTGCCTCCCGGGATACGCAGTATTTT. Its translation: CASSASRDTQYF.

This clonotype was recorded at least ten times. V is TRBV20-1 and J is TRBJ1-1, with 8 bases matching TRBD1. The CDR3 covers 14 residues. Germline V gene sequence: CDR1 DFQATT, CDR2 SNEGSKA (reference sequence). Trimming at V came to 6 bases and at J to 4 bases, leaving 10 bases not matched to a gene. The CDR3 nucleotides read TGCAGTGCCCCAACTCGGACAGGGAGCACTGAAGCTTTCTTT. This sequence encodes CSAPTRTGSTEAFF.

This clonotype was detected a few times. The chain joins TRBV2 to TRBJ1-1; perhaps TRBD1 as D (5 bases). The V gene lost 3 bases and the J gene lost 1 base, with 9 bases spanning the gap. This CDR3 has 14 amino acids. Germline assignment: CDR1 SNHLY and CDR2 FYNNEI. CDR3 region: CASSDGGGNTEAFF. Here the CDR3 DNA reads TGTGCCAGCAGTGACGGGGGGGGGAACACTGAAGCTTTCTTT.

In its sample, this clonotype was seen many times. CDR3 protein: CSVDSRGRGNIQYF. In DNA, the CDR3 is TGCAGCGTTGACTCCCGGGGGAGGGGGAACATTCAGTACTTC. This sequence joins TRBV29-1 and TRBJ2-4; D might be TRBD2 (7 bases). V lost 3 bases and J lost 7, with 16 bases in between. Germline V gene sequence: CDR1 SQVTM, CDR2 ANQGSEA. The CDR3 has 14 residues.

This clonotype was seen ten or more times. The rearrangement links TRBV5-1 to TRBJ1-1, with D tentatively TRBD1 (6 bases). The ends were cut back, 4 bases at V and 5 bases at J, with 15 bases in the middle. The CDR3 length is 14 residues. CDR1 SGHRS and CDR2 YFSETQ come from the germline V gene. CDR3: CASSQSWGRTEAFF. The CDR3, as DNA: TGCGCCAGCAGCCAATCGTGGGGGCGGACTGAAGCTTTCTTT. Full variable domain (remainder filled in from reference TRBV5-1 and TRBJ1-1): KAGVTQTPRYLIKTRGQQVTLSCSPISGHRSVSWYQQTPGQGLQFLFEYFSETQRNKGNFPGRFSGRQFSNSRSEMNVSTLELGDSALYLCASSQSWGRTEAFFGQGTRLTVV.

This clonotype was seen at least ten times. The gene calls are TRBV5-1 and TRBJ1-2; weak D call: TRBD1 (6 bases). Trimming pared 0 bases from V and 4 bases from J, leaving 13 bases between. Germline V gives CDR1 SGHRS, CDR2 YFSETQ. The CDR3 runs 15 residues. CDR3 coding DNA: TGCGCCAGCAGCTTGGAGCAGGGGCTCGGCTATGGCTACACCTTC. Protein: CASSLEQGLGYGYTF. Based on the CDR3 plus reference TRBV5-1 and TRBJ1-2, the full variable domain is KAGVTQTPRYLIKTRGQQVTLSCSPISGHRSVSWYQQTPGQGLQFLFEYFSETQRNKGNFPGRFSGRQFSNSRSEMNVSTLELGDSALYLCASSLEQGLGYGYTFGSGTRLTVV.

This clonotype occurred many times. This chain connects TRBV6-1 to TRBJ1-1; D is perhaps TRBD1 (6 bases). V was cut by 10 bases and J by 3 bases, with 18 bases left in between. Germline-derived CDR1 and CDR2 are MNHNS and SASEGT. CDR3 size: 14 residues. CDR3 in amino acids: CATLRAGVDTEAFF. In DNA form, the CDR3 reads TGTGCCACCCTCCGAGCAGGGGTAGACACTGAAGCTTTCTTT.

This clonotype was observed a few times. The V call is TRBV4-1, the J call TRBJ2-1; 8 bases fit TRBD1. V shed 4 bases, J shed 4 bases, and the junction held 3 bases outside the gene matches. The germline V gene has CDR1 MGHRA and CDR2 YSYEKL. The CDR3 totals 14 residues. In DNA form, the CDR3 reads TGCGCCAGCAGCCCGGGACAGGATTACAATGAGCAGTTCTTC. It yields the protein CASSPGQDYNEQFF.

This clonotype was detected ten times or more. This sequence joins TRBV20-1 and TRBJ1-1; 7 nucleotides align to TRBD1. The germline gives CDR1 DFQATT, CDR2 SNEGSKA (reference sequence). Trimming removed 2 bases from V and 11 bases from J; junction bases left unmatched: 5. This CDR3 has 11 amino acids. CDR3 DNA: TGCAGTGCTAGAATACAGGGGTCTGCTTTCTTT. The encoded protein is CSARIQGSAFF.

In this sample, this clonotype turned up many times. This chain links TRBV7-2 with TRBJ2-7; 13 bases are shared with TRBD2. Unmatched junction bases numbered 7, after V lost 4 bases and J lost 7 bases. The CDR3 loop spans 15 amino acids. Looked up from germline, CDR1 is SGHTA and CDR2 is FQGNSA. The CDR3 reads CASSSSRTSGSEQYF. The DNA for the CDR3 is TGTGCCAGCAGCTCATCCAGGACTAGCGGGAGTGAGCAGTACTTC.

This chain joins TRBV10-3 and TRBJ1-1; no reliable D call. This CDR3 contains 15 residues. With 0 bases removed from V and 4 bases from J, the gap between germline ends came to 12 bases. CDR1 and CDR2 from the germline V gene are ENHRY and SYGVKD. In nucleotides, the CDR3 is TGTGCCATCAGTGAGTCTCCCAGGAGAGGCACTGAAGCTTTCTTT. Protein sequence: CAISESPRRGTEAFF.

This clonotype came up many times. The V call is TRBV2, the J call TRBJ2-5; D is undetermined. Per germline, CDR1 SNHLY and CDR2 FYNNEI. This CDR3 comprises 14 residues. Trimming removed 4 bases from V and 5 bases from J, with 14 bases in between. The CDR3 DNA follows: TGTGCCAGCAGTGCGATAGGCAGGACGGAGACCCAGTACTTC. It is translated as CASSAIGRTETQYF.